This TCR beta chain was sequenced for a study of CD8+ T cells in alopecia areata. RNA was isolated and reverse transcribed to cDNA, the sequencing template. TCRdb's copy holds only in-frame clones and misses some; the assay was immunoSEQ multiplex PCR. The sample consists of approximately 140,000 clones, approximately 50% of them appearing once. This clone has just a few counts. The receptor comes from a human donor with alopecia areata. Sample: CD4+ T cells sorted from blood.

CDR3: CSVPDRRGDTEAFF. The CDR3 coding sequence is TGCAGCGTTCCGGACAGGCGGGGGGACACTGAAGCTTTCTTT. The chain is built from TRBV29-1 and TRBJ1-1; 7 nucleotides agree with TRBD1. The CDR3 totals 14 residues. Germline CDR1 reads SQVTM; CDR2 reads ANQGSEA. Trimming removed 5 bases from V and 3 bases from J; junction bases left unmatched: 9.